The rows below give T cell receptor beta chains drawn from one sample of a study of shared clonotypes between healthy human individuals. Libraries were prepared by immunoSEQ multiplex PCR; TCRdb keeps only in-frame clonotypes and omits some of them. The data show some 2,500,000 clones, with approximately 93% seen just once and approximately 0.37% held by the top ten. Specimen: naive CD4+ T cells from PBMCs. These receptors were taken from a man in his late teens or twenties in good health. Some clones in this sample may be carry-over from other donors' samples. Both conserved end residues are part of each CDR3. Each record gives: J gene, D gene, V gene, clone size, CDR3 length, CDR3 protein, CDR3 DNA. The D gene is left open where the match is weak. A row's size may be missing; if present it is once, few, many or a size class.

J gene: TRBJ2-7; D gene: .; V gene: TRBV5-7; clone size: .; CDR3 length: 13; CDR3 protein: CASSLDGLYEQYF; CDR3 DNA: TGTGCCAGCAGCTTGGATGGATTATACGAGCAGTACTTC
J gene: TRBJ2-7; D gene: .; V gene: TRBV6-5; clone size: .; CDR3 length: 15; CDR3 protein: CASSYSGVDGREQYF; CDR3 DNA: TGTGCCAGCAGTTACTCAGGGGTCGATGGGCGCGAGCAGTACTTC
J gene: TRBJ2-1; D gene: TRBD2; V gene: TRBV6-5; clone size: once; CDR3 length: 15; CDR3 protein: CASRTGLAGGFEQFF; CDR3 DNA: TGTGCCAGCAGGACCGGACTAGCGGGAGGGTTCGAGCAGTTCTTC
J gene: TRBJ2-3; D gene: .; V gene: TRBV2; clone size: .; CDR3 length: 15; CDR3 protein: CASSLGQSGPDTQYF; CDR3 DNA: TGTGCCAGCAGCCTCGGGCAAAGCGGGCCAGATACGCAGTATTTT
J gene: TRBJ1-1; D gene: .; V gene: TRBV19; clone size: few; CDR3 length: 11; CDR3 protein: CASRKNTEAFF; CDR3 DNA: TGTGCCAGTCGGAAAAACACTGAAGCTTTCTTT
J gene: TRBJ2-1; D gene: .; V gene: TRBV5-1; clone size: .; CDR3 length: 12; CDR3 protein: CASSRESNEQFF; CDR3 DNA: TGCGCCAGCAGTCGGGAGTCCAATGAGCAGTTCTTC
J gene: TRBJ2-3; D gene: .; V gene: TRBV28; clone size: few; CDR3 length: 13; CDR3 protein: CASSLVTTDTQYF; CDR3 DNA: TGTGCCAGCAGTTTGGTGACCACAGATACGCAGTATTTT
J gene: TRBJ2-2; D gene: .; V gene: TRBV5-1; clone size: .; CDR3 length: 17; CDR3 protein: CASSLTYREWNTGELFF; CDR3 DNA: TGCGCCAGCAGCTTGACCTATCGGGAGTGGAACACCGGGGAGCTGTTTTTT
J gene: TRBJ1-2; D gene: TRBD1; V gene: TRBV18; clone size: .; CDR3 length: 15; CDR3 protein: CASSPGTGGNYGYTF; CDR3 DNA: TGTGCCAGCTCACCAGGGACAGGTGGGAACTATGGCTACACCTTC
J gene: TRBJ1-5; D gene: TRBD1; V gene: TRBV28; clone size: .; CDR3 length: 13; CDR3 protein: CASSLDRYQPQHF; CDR3 DNA: TGTGCCAGCAGTTTGGACAGGTATCAGCCCCAGCATTTT
J gene: TRBJ2-7; D gene: .; V gene: TRBV7-9; clone size: .; CDR3 length: 13; CDR3 protein: CASSLGTGYEQYF; CDR3 DNA: TGTGCCAGCAGCTTAGGTACGGGCTACGAGCAGTACTTC